This TCR beta chain derives from a study of blood T cells in healthy people across ages. This clonotype was recorded a few times. Germline CDR1 reads MNHNY; CDR2 reads SVGAGI (reference sequence). Trimming removed 6 bases from V and 6 bases from J; junction bases left unmatched: 7. This CDR3 has 14 residues. Peripheral blood samples of 9 to 10 milliliters were drawn from each donor. PCR was performed a second time for 7 to 11 cycles using a sample-barcoded 5' primer and a J-beta primer mix. MiXCR, run by TCRdb on the 5' RACE reads, gives a single entry per CDR3 protein. The sample carries around 990,000 distinct CDR3 sequences, about two fifths recorded once.

The chain has TRBV6-6 and TRBJ2-3; 9 nucleotides match TRBD1. Material: blood. This sequence originates from a man aged 18 to 29 in good health. The CDR3 DNA reads TGTGCCAGCAGACCGGGACAGGGTTGGGATACGCAGTATTTT. This encodes CASRPGQGWDTQYF.